The 7 T cell receptor beta chains in this list originate from one sample, sequenced in a study of T cells in Graves' hyperthyroidism and ophthalmopathy. RNA transcripts gave rise to amplified TCR beta CDR3 regions. The TCR CDR3 first-round RT-PCR relied on the HTBI primer set. TCRdb re-analysed the multiplex PCR reads in MiXCR, keeping a single row per CDR3 protein. The table includes some 400,000 distinct CDR3 sequences, less than 15% detected once. Source material: blood. These receptors originate from a man aged 30 to 39 with Graves' hyperthyroidism that later progressed to Graves' ophthalmopathy.

This clonotype was picked up a small number of times. The genes are TRBV7-6 and TRBJ2-1; 9 bases agree with TRBD2. The CDR3 covers 15 residues. V trimming: 3 bases; J trimming: 3 bases; junction bases outside the gene matches: 3. The germline V gene encodes CDR1 SGHVS and CDR2 FNYEAQ. The DNA of the CDR3 is TGTGCCAGCAGCTTGGGACTAGCCATCTACAATGAGCAGTTCTTC. As protein: CASSLGLAIYNEQFF.

This chain connects TRBV5-1 to TRBJ2-3; 8 positions agree with TRBD2. The junction had 8 bases not matched to a gene; V was cut back by 7 bases and J by 1 base. The CDR3 extends over 15 amino acids. Germline-derived CDR1 and CDR2 are SGHRS and YFSETQ. The CDR3 here is CASVLGRGGTDTQYF. CDR3 nucleotides: TGCGCCAGCGTCTTAGGGCGGGGGGGCACAGATACGCAGTATTTT.

This clonotype was picked up a small number of times. This chain links TRBV18 with TRBJ2-5; maybe TRBD1 (5 bases). With 3 bases removed from V and 1 base from J, the gap between germline ends came to 9 bases. This CDR3 is built from 14 residues. Germline CDR1 reads KGHSH; CDR2 reads LQKENI. DNA of the CDR3: TGTGCCAGCTCACCGACGGACATCCAAGAGACCCAGTACTTC. Residues: CASSPTDIQETQYF.

This clonotype was seen repeatedly, ten times or more. The rearrangement links TRBV6-1 to TRBJ2-1; possibly TRBD1 for D (6 bases). Germline V gene data show CDR1 as MNHNS and CDR2 as SASEGT. V was clipped by 3 bases and J by 2 bases, with 8 bases between them. This CDR3 spans 14 amino acids. This CDR3 reads CASSDRGPYNEQFF. CDR3 nucleotide sequence: TGTGCCAGCAGTGACAGGGGACCCTACAATGAGCAGTTCTTC.

The chain uses TRBV3-1 and TRBJ2-1, with D unclear. The CDR3 has 12 amino acids. V was trimmed by 4 bases and J by 12 bases, leaving 13 bases between them. The germline V gene has CDR1 LGHDT and CDR2 YNNKEL (reference sequence). The DNA of the CDR3 is TGTGCCAGCAGCCCCTCCGTGCGTCCGCAGTTCTTC. It translates to CASSPSVRPQFF.

Regarding this clonotype: One end of the junction varies from germline; a read error may be responsible. This sequence joins TRBV5-1 and TRBJ2-5; 7 bases are a match to TRBD1. The germline V gene encodes CDR1 SGHRS and CDR2 YFSETQ. CDR3 length equals 16 residues. DNA of the CDR3: TGTGCCAGCAGCCCCTCCCGACAGGGCACCCAAGAGACCCAGTACTTC. Its protein product is CASSPSRQGTQETQYF.

The genes are TRBV18 and TRBJ1-1; D gene ambiguous. The V end lost 1 base, the J end lost 0 bases, and 6 bases lay between the germline ends. This CDR3 has 14 amino acids. Germline CDR1 KGHSH, CDR2 LQKENI. The CDR3 DNA reads TGTGCCAGCTCACCACTAGGAGTGAACACTGAAGCTTTCTTT. Translated, it gives CASSPLGVNTEAFF.